This TCR beta chain was retrieved from a study of T cells in narcolepsy. Using immunoSEQ multiplex PCR, the repertoire was profiled, and TCRdb retains in-frame clones only, with some absent. The table shows more than 30,000 clones, with roughly 87% occurring only once. Germline CDR1 SNHLY, CDR2 FYNNEI. The CDR3 contains 15 residues. V was pared by 8 bases and J by 2 bases, with 10 bases of the junction left unmatched. The chain uses TRBV2 and TRBJ2-3, with 7 bases lining up with TRBD1. The specimen was memory (CD45RA-) CD4+ T cells from blood. This receptor was taken from a human donor in good health. CDR3 protein: CASQPSDRSTDTQYF. For the CDR3, the DNA is TGTGCCAGCCAGCCCTCGGACAGGTCCACAGATACGCAGTATTTT.